This TCR beta chain derives from a study of T cells after somatic rescue of genetic block. Profiling relied on immunoSEQ multiplex PCR, and the TCRdb table lists in-frame clones only, not all of them. The table includes tens of thousands of clones, about 91% detected once. The CDR3 runs 14 residues. Germline assignment: CDR1 ENHRY and CDR2 SYGVKD. The TCR originated in a man in his forties. The specimen was peripheral blood mononuclear cells (PBMCs). V usage is TRBV10-3 and J usage is TRBJ2-5; D is perhaps TRBD1 (5 bases). The DNA matches TRBJ2-7 better at its end, which makes the J call doubtful. The CDR3 here is CAISEVQGSGEQYF. The CDR3 DNA sequence: TGTGCCATCAGTGAGGTTCAGGGATCGGGCGAGCAGTACTTC.